The clone carrying this T cell receptor beta chain was detected only a few times. Its antigen is still unknown. Germline-derived CDR1 and CDR2 are KGHDR and SFDVKD. V shed 3 bases, J shed 4 bases, and the junction held 7 bases outside the gene matches. The CDR3 consists of 15 residues. The record originates from a study of T cells after yellow fever vaccination. Findings of the study overall: Post-booster repertoires again held most primary-vaccination clones (approximately 96% CD4, roughly 90% CD8). Among all clonotypes, a small share was observed in both CD4 and CD8 compartments.

UMIs and a universal primer site were added when TCR cDNA was made by 5'RACE template switching. From the 5' RACE reads, TCRdb called clonotypes with MiXCR, one entry per CDR3 protein. The sample lists 500,000 to 650,000 distinct CDR3 sequences, roughly an eighth occurring once. This sequence originates from a man aged 25-45 years who received the YFV17D yellow fever vaccine. The rearrangement uses TRBV24-1 and TRBJ2-7, with TRBD1 matching 8 bases. Here the sequenced sample was PBMCs, taken on the day of the yellow fever booster vaccination. In DNA, the CDR3 is TGTGCCACCAGTGATCCCGGGACAGGAATTTACGAGCAGTACTTC. It is translated as CATSDPGTGIYEQYF.